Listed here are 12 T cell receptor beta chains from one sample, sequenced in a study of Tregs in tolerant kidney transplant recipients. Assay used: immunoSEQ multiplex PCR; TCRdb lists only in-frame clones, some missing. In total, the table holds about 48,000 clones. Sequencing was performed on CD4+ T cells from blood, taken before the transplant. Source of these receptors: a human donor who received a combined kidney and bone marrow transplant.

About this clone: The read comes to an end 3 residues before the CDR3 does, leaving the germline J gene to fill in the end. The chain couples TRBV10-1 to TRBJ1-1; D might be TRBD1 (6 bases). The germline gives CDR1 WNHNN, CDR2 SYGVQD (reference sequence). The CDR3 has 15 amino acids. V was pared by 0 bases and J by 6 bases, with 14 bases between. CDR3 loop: CASSESRGRSPEAFF. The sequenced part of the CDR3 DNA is TGCGCCAGCAGTGAGTCGAGGGGGAGATCGCCTGAA.

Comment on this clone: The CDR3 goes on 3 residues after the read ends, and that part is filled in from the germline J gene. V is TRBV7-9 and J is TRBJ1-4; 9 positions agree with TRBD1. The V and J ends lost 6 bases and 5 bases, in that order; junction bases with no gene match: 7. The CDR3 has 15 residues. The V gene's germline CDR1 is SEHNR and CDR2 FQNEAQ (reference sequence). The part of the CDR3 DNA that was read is TGTGCCAGCAGTCGGGGACAGGGAGGGAATGAAAAA. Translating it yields CASSRGQGGNEK. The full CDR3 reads CASSRGQGGNEKLFF. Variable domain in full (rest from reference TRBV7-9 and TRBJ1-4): DTGVSQNPRHKITKRGQNVTFRCDPISEHNRLYWYRQTLGQGPEFLTYFQNEAQLEKSRLLSDRFSAERPKGSFSTLEIQRTEQGDSAMYLCASSRGQGGNEKLFFGSGTQLSVL.

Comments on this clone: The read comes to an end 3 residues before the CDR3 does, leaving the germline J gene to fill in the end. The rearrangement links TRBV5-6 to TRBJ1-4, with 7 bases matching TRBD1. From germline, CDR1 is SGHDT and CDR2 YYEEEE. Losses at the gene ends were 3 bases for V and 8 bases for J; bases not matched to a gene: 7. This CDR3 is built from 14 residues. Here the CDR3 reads CASSSTGDGEKLFF. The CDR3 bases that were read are TGTGCCAGCAGCTCCACAGGGGATGGGGAAAAA.

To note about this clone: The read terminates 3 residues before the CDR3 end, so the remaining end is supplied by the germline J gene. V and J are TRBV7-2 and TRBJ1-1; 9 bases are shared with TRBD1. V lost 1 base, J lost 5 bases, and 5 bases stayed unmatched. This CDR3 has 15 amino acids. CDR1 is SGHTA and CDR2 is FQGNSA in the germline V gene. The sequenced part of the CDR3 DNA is TGTGCCAGCAGCTTAGGGGACAGGGAAGGGACTGAA. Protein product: CASSLGDREGTE. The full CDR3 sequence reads CASSLGDREGTEAFF.

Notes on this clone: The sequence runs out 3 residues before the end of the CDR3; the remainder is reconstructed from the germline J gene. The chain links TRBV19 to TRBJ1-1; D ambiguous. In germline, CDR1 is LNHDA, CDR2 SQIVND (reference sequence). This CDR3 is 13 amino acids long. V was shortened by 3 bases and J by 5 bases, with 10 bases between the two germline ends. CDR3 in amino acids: CASSIRVLTEAFF. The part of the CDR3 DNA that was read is TGTGCCAGTAGTATCCGGGTATTAACTGAA.

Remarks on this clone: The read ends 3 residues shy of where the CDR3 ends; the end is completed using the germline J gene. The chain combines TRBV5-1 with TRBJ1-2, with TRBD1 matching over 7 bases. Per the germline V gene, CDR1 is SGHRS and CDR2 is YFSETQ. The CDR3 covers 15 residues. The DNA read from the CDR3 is TGCGCCAGCAGCCCCCGACAGGGCGGTCCGGAGGGC. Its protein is CASSPRQGGPEG. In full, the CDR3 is CASSPRQGGPEGYTF.

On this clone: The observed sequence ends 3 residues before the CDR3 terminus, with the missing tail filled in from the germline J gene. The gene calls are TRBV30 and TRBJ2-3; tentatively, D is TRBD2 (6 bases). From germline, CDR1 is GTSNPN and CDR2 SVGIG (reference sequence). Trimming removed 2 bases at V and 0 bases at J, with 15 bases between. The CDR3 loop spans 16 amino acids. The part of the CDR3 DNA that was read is TGTGCCTGGAGTCGACCACTAGGGACTAGCACAGATACG. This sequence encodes CAWSRPLGTSTDT. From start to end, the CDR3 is CAWSRPLGTSTDTQYF. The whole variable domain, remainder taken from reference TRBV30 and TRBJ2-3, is SQTIHQWPATLVQPVGSPLSLECTVEGTSNPNLYWYRQAAGRGLQLLFYSVGIGQISSEVPQNLSASRPQDRQFILSSKKLLLSDSGFYLCAWSRPLGTSTDTQYFGPGTRLTVL.

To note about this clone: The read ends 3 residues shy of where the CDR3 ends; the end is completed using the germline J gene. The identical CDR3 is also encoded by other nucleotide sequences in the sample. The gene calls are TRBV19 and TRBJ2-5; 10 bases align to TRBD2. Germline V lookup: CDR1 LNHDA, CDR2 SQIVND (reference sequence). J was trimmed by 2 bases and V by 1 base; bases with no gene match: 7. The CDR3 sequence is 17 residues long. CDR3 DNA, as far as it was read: TGTGCCAGTAGTATAGGTCTCCTAGCGGGAGCGCAAGAGACC. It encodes CASSIGLLAGAQET. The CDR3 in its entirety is CASSIGLLAGAQETQYF.

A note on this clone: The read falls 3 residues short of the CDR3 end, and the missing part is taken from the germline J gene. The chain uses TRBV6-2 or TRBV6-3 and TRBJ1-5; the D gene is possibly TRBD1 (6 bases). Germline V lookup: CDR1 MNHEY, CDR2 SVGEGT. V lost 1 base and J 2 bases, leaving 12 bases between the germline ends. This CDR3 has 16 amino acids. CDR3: CASSYYSRGGNQPQHF. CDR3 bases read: TGTGCCAGCAGTTACTATTCCAGGGGCGGCAATCAGCCC.

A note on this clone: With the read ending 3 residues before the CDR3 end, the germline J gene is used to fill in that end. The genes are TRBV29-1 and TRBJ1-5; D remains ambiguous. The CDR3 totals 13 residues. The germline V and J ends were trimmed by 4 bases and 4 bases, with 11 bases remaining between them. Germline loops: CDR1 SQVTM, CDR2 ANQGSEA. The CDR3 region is CSVASSINQPQHF. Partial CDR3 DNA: TGCAGCGTTGCGTCCAGTATAAATCAGCCC.

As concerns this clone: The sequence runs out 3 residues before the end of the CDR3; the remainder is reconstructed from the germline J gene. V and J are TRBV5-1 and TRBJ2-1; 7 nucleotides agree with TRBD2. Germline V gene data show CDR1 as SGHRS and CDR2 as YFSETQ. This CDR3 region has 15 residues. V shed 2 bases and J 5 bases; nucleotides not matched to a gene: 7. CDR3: CASSLGGSIDNEQFF. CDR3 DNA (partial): TGCGCCAGCAGCTTAGGCGGGAGCATCGACAATGAG.

The CDR3: CASRAGEGDTQYF. Partial CDR3 DNA: TGTGCCAGTAGAGCGGGAGAGGGAGATACG. V is TRBV10-3 and J is TRBJ2-3; 8 bases agree with TRBD2. The DNA ends 3 residues before the CDR3 does, and the rest of the CDR3 is filled in from the germline J gene. The CDR3 has 13 amino acids. From germline, CDR1 is ENHRY and CDR2 SYGVKD. V dropped 10 bases and J dropped 5; count of bases not matched to a gene: 8.